This TCR beta chain was recorded in a study of blood T cells in healthy people across ages. Alongside a J-beta primer mix, a sample-barcoded 5' primer served in a second PCR lasting roughly 6 to 11 cycles. Every cDNA molecule carried a tag from a template-switch adaptor bearing 12 random nucleotides. MiXCR was run by TCRdb on the 5' RACE reads, yielding one entry per CDR3 protein. The sample lists hundreds of thousands of distinct CDR3 sequences, 50% to 60% occurring once. The table lists this clonotype with a few counts. Germline-derived CDR1 and CDR2 are LGHDT and YNNKEL (reference sequence). This CDR3 is built from 14 residues. The V and J ends lost 3 bases and 6 bases, in that order; junction bases with no gene match: 7.

This chain joins TRBV3-1 and TRBJ2-7; 8 nucleotides line up with TRBD2. This receptor was taken from a man between 60 and 70 years old in good health. Sequenced sample: blood. CDR3 protein: CASSHGPTSAEQYF. The DNA of the CDR3 is TGTGCCAGCAGCCACGGCCCGACTAGCGCCGAGCAGTACTTC.